This TCR beta chain was obtained from a study of blood T cell repertoires in COVID-19. Study-wide context: The analysed material was cDNA or gDNA that came from T cells, B-cell-depleted T cells, or PBMCs.

TCRdb's table, derived via immunoSEQ multiplex PCR, lists solely in-frame clones and lacks some. The sample lists fewer than 350,000 clones, about 86% occurring once. The specimen was peripheral blood. This sequence originates from a woman between 65 and 79 years old with COVID-19, enrolled during active disease.

Here the CDR3 reads CASSQAGTGAYEQYF. CDR3 DNA: TGCGCCAGCAGCCAAGCCGGGACAGGGGCCTACGAGCAGTACTTC. The gene calls are TRBV4-1 and TRBJ2-7; TRBD1 aligns across 10 bases. With 1 base clipped from V and 2 bases from J, the junction kept 2 bases outside the gene matches. The CDR3 contains 15 residues. Germline-derived CDR1 and CDR2 are MGHRA and YSYEKL.